This TCR beta chain was identified in a study of a mutant IDH1 vaccine in newly diagnosed glioma. Overall study context: The initiation of vaccination occurred 4-6 weeks after radiotherapy alone, or with temozolomide cycles.

Regarding this clone: Its antigen is not known.

Data came from immunoSEQ multiplex PCR; TCRdb stores just in-frame clones and leaves some out. The sample yields some 60,000 clones, 85% to 90% seen once. The CDR3 is made up of 16 amino acids. V trimming: 7 bases; J trimming: 6 bases; junction bases outside the gene matches: 16. Germline V gene sequence: CDR1 LNHDA, CDR2 SQIVND (reference sequence). The sample's time point: week 23, last vaccination. Mutant IDH1 20-mer peptide, at 300 ug, made up each vaccine dose, with topical imiquimod. The chain has TRBV19 and TRBJ2-7; 9 bases fit TRBD2. The receptor's source is a man between 35 and 55 years old with glioma. Specimen: PBMCs, collected from a glioma patient whose treatment included an IDH1 peptide vaccine. CDR3 bases: TGTGCCAGTACTGGGACTAGCTTTTCGCAAACGGGCGAGCAGTACTTC. Translation: CASTGTSFSQTGEQYF.